These 7 T cell receptor beta chains originate from one sample sequenced in a study of T cells in localized non-small cell lung cancer (dated by TCRdb to 2020 to 2022). The library was built by means of the immunoSEQ multiplex PCR assay. The source is immuneACCESS, and TCRdb retained only in-frame sequences with V and J called. Part of the clones is not carried over; for the studies checked, unresolved V genes explain less than half of this, and the remainder is unexplained. The sample table contains 7,500 to 10,000 clones; only one count was recorded for 80% to 95% of them. The leading ten clones occupy about 17% of the sample. The material sequenced was peripheral blood, taken before any cancer treatment. The receptors were gathered from a male donor at least 60 years old with stage III squamous cell lung carcinoma.

In its sample, this clone was seen a few times. This chain links TRBV7-2 with TRBJ2-7, with 9 bases aligning to TRBD1. CDR1 is SGHTA and CDR2 is FQGNSA in the germline V gene. This CDR3 spans 16 amino acids. The J segment lost 6 bases and the V segment lost 1 base, leaving 10 bases of the junction unmatched. The CDR3 DNA follows: TGTGCCAGCAGCTTAGACCCTCCGGGACAGGGTTTCGAGCAGTACTTC. It translates to CASSLDPPGQGFEQYF.

The chain joins TRBV19 to TRBJ1-5; D remains ambiguous. The CDR3 runs to 12 residues. Per the germline V gene, CDR1 is LNHDA and CDR2 is SQIVND (reference sequence). Trimming took 8 bases from V and 4 from J, leaving 9 bases between them. The CDR3 DNA is TGTGCCAGTGGATATGGGAATCAGCCCCAGCATTTT. It yields the protein CASGYGNQPQHF.

This chain connects TRBV6-7 to TRBJ2-5, with TRBD2 matching over 7 bases. TRBV6-7 is classed as an ORF, of uncertain function. With 8 bases clipped from V and 7 bases from J, the junction kept 13 bases outside the gene matches. The CDR3 is 14 amino acids. The CDR3 sequence is CASGEPLAKGTQYF. CDR3 sequence (DNA): TGTGCCAGCGGTGAACCACTAGCGAAAGGGACCCAGTACTTC.

This chain uses TRBV7-6 with TRBJ1-3; D remains unclear. Germline V CDR1 and CDR2: SGHVS, FNYEAQ. This CDR3 comprises 15 residues. V was pared by 4 bases and J by 0 bases, with 10 bases between. The CDR3 loop is CASSSQRSSGNTIYF. Written as DNA, the CDR3 is TGTGCCAGCAGCTCCCAGAGGAGCTCTGGAAACACCATATATTTT.

The V call is TRBV11-2, the J call TRBJ2-7; D is perhaps TRBD1 (6 bases). There are 15 residues in the CDR3. V was pared by 0 bases and J by 3 bases, with 12 bases between. CDR1 is SGHAT, CDR2 FQNNGV, per germline. The CDR3 sequence is CASSLESGQHYEQYF. Written as DNA, the CDR3 is TGTGCCAGCAGCTTAGAATCGGGACAACACTACGAGCAGTACTTC. The full variable domain, in which reference TRBV11-2 and TRBJ2-7 provide the parts outside the CDR3, is EAGVAQSPRYKIIEKRQSVAFWCNPISGHATLYWYQQILGQGPKLLIQFQNNGVVDDSQLPKDRFSAERLKGVDSTLKIQPAKLEDSAVYLCASSLESGQHYEQYFGPGTRLTVT.

The chain joins TRBV18 to TRBJ2-2, with 9 positions matching TRBD1. Looked up from germline, CDR1 is KGHSH and CDR2 is LQKENI. The CDR3 has 19 amino acids. Unmatched junction bases numbered 13, after V lost 3 bases and J lost 2 bases. The CDR3 region has the DNA TGTGCCAGCTCACCTCCGGGACACGCACAGGGGGCTAACACCGGGGAGCTGTTTTTT. Protein sequence: CASSPPGHAQGANTGELFF. Supplemented by reference TRBV18 and TRBJ2-2, the full variable domain reads NAGVMQNPRHLVRRRGQEARLRCSPMKGHSHVYWYRQLPEEGLKFMVYLQKENIIDESGMPKERFSAEFPKEGPSILRIQQVVRGDSAAYFCASSPPGHAQGANTGELFFGEGSRLTVL.

The chain has TRBV11-3 and TRBJ1-1, with unresolved D. The V end was cut by 6 bases, the J end by 14 bases, with 19 bases between. The CDR3 runs to 12 residues. CDR1 and CDR2 from the germline V gene are SGHNT and YENEEA. Here the CDR3 DNA reads TGTGCCAGCAGTGACGCGGACGGACTTGAGTTCTTT. Protein: CASSDADGLEFF.